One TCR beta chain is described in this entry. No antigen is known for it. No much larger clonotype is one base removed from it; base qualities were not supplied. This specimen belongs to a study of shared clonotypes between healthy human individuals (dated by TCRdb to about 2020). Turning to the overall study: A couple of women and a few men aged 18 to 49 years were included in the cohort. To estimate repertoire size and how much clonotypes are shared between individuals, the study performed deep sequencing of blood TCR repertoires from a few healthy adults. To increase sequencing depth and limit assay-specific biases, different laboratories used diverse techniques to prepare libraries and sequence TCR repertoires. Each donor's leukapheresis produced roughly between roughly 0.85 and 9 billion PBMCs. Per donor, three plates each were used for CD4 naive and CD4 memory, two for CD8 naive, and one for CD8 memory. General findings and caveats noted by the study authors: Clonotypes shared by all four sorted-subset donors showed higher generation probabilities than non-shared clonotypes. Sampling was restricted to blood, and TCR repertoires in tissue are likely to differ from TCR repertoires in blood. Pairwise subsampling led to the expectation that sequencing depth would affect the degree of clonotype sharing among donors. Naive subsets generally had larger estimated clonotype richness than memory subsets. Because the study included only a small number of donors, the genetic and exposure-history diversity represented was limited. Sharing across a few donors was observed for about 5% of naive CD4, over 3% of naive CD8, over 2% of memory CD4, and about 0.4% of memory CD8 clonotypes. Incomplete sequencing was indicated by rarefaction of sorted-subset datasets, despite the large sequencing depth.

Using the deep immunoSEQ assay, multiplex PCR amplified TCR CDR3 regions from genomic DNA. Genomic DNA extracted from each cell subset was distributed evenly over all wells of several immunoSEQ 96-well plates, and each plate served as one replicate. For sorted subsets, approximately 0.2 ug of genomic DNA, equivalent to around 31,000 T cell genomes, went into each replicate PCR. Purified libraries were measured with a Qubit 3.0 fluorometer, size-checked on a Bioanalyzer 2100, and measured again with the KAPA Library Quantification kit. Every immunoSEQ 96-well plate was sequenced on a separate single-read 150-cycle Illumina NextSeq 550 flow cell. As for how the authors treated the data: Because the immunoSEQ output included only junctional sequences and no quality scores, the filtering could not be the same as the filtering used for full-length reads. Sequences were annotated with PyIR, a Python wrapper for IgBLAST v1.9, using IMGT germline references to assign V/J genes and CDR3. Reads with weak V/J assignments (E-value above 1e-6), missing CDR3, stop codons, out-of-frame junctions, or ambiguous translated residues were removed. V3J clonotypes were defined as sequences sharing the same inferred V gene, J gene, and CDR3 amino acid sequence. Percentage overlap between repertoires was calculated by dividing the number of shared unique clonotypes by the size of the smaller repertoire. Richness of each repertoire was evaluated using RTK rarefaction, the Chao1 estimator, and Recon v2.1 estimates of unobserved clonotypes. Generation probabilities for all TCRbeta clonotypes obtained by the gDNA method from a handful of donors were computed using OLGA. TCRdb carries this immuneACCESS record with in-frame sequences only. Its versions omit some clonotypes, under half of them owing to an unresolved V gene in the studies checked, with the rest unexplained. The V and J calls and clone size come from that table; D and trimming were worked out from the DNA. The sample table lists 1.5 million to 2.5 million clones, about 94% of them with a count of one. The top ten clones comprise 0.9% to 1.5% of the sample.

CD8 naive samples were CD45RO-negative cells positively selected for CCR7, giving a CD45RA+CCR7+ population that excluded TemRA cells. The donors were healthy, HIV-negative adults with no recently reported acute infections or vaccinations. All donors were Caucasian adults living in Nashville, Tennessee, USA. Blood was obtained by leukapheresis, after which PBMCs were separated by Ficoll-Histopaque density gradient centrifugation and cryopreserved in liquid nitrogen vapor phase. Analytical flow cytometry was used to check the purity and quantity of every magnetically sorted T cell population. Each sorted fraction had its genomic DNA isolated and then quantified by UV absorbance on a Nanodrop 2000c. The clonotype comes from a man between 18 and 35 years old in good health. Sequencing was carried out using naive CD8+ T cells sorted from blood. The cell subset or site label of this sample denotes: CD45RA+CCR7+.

The CDR3 reads as follows: CAWSDGYQETQYF. The DNA sequence is as follows: TGTGCCTGGAGTGACGGGTACCAAGAGACCCAGTACTTC. This chain joins TRBV30 to TRBJ2-5, with the identity of the D gene unclear. Including cysteine and phenylalanine, the CDR3 has 13 amino acids. Only the CDR3 DNA stays, 39 bases, in frame from base 1. CDR1 and CDR2 (GTSNPN, SVGIG) derive from the germline V gene (reference sequence). V is reduced by 1 base and J by 0 bases, leaving a spacing of 6 bases between them.